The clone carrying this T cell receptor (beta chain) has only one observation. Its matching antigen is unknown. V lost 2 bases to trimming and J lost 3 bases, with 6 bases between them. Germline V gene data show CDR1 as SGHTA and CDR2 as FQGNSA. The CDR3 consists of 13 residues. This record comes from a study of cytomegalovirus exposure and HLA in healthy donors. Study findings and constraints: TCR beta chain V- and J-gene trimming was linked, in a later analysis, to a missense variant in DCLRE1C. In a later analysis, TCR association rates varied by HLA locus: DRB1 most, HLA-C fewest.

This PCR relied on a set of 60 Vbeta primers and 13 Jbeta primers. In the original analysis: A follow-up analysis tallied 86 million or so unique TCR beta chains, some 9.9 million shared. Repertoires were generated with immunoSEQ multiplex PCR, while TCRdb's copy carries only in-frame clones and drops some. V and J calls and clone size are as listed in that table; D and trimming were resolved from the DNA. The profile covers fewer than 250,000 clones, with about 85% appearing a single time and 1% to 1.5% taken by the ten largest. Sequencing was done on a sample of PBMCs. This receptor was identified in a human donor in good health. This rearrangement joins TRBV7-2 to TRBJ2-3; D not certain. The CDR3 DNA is TGTGCCAGCAGCTTAATTTCGACAGATACGCAGTATTTT. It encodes CASSLISTDTQYF. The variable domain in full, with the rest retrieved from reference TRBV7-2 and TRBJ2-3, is GAGVSQSPSNKVTEKGKDVELRCDPISGHTALYWYRQSLGQGLEFLIYFQGNSAPDKSGLPSDRFSAERTGGSVSTLTIQRTQQEDSAVYLCASSLISTDTQYFGPGTRLTVL.